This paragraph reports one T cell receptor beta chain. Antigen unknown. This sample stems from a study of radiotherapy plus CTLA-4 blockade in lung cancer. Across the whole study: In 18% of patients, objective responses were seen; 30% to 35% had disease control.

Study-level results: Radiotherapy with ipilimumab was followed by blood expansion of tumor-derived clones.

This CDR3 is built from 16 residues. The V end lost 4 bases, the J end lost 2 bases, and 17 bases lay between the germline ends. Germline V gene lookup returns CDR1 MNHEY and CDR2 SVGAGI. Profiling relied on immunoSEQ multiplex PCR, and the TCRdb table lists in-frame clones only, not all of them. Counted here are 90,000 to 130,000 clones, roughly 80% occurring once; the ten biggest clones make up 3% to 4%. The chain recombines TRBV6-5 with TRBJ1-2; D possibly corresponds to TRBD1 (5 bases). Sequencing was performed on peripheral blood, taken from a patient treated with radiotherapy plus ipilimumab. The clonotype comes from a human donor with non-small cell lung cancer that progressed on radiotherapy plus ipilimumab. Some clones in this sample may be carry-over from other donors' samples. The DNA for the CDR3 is TGTGCCAGCAGTTCTCCCAGGGAGGACCGGAACTATGGCTACACCTTC. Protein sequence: CASSSPREDRNYGYTF.